Below are 16 T cell receptor beta chains sequenced from a single sample in a study of blood T cell repertoires in COVID-19. Generated by immunoSEQ multiplex PCR, the TCRdb table keeps only in-frame clones and is missing some. The sample comprises roughly 220,000 clones, roughly four fifths of which are singletons, and about 2.3% rests with the top ten. The sample taken for sequencing was peripheral blood. These receptors originate from a woman aged 60-70 years with acute or convalescent COVID-19.

This chain connects TRBV28 to TRBJ2-1; D not certain. Germline CDR1 reads MDHEN; CDR2 reads SYDVKM. The CDR3 contains 12 residues. V was trimmed by 7 bases and J by 8 bases, leaving 12 bases between them. The DNA of the CDR3 is TGTGCCAGCATCGGGTCCCCCGATGAGCAGTTCTTC. Encoded protein: CASIGSPDEQFF.

The V and J genes are TRBV6-5 and TRBJ2-1, with D perhaps matching TRBD2 (6 bases). The CDR3 has 13 residues. From germline, CDR1 is MNHEY and CDR2 SVGAGI. V was cut by 6 bases and J by 14 bases, with 20 bases left in between. CDR3 sequence reads: CASRGGPSRFEFF. The CDR3 DNA reads as TGTGCCAGCAGGGGAGGACCAAGCCGGTTTGAGTTCTTC.

This chain links TRBV2 with TRBJ1-1, with D unresolved. The V and J ends lost 9 bases and 0 bases respectively, with 14 bases between them. CDR1 SNHLY and CDR2 FYNNEI come from the germline V gene. The CDR3 extends over 14 amino acids. In nucleotides, the CDR3 is TGTGCCAGTATGGGAGAGGGCGTGAACACTGAAGCTTTCTTT. Encoded protein: CASMGEGVNTEAFF.

The V call is TRBV29-1, the J call TRBJ1-2, with D maybe TRBD1 (6 bases). Trimming removed 4 bases from V and 3 bases from J, with 12 bases in between. Germline loops: CDR1 SQVTM, CDR2 ANQGSEA. The CDR3 runs 13 residues. CDR3 sequence: CSVVRTDDYGYTF. For the CDR3, the DNA is TGCAGCGTTGTTCGGACAGACGACTATGGCTACACCTTC.

This chain links TRBV28 with TRBJ1-2; unclear D gene. V gave up 5 bases and J gave up 4 bases, with 8 bases separating them. Germline V lookup: CDR1 MDHEN, CDR2 SYDVKM. CDR3 length: 12 residues. The CDR3 spells CASSLTSYGYTF. DNA for the CDR3: TGTGCCAGCAGTCTTACCAGCTATGGCTACACCTTC.

The rearrangement joins TRBV6-2 or TRBV6-3 to TRBJ1-1; D remains ambiguous. There are 15 residues in the CDR3. The germline V gene encodes CDR1 MNHEY and CDR2 SVGEGT. The ends were cut back, 5 bases at V and 0 bases at J, with 13 bases in the middle. The CDR3 DNA is TGTGCCAGCAGTCCCCCGGGAGGAATGAACACTGAAGCTTTCTTT. This gives the protein CASSPPGGMNTEAFF.

The chain joins TRBV7-9 to TRBJ1-3; no reliable D call. Trimming left V 1 base short and J 0 bases short, with 10 bases between. CDR1 and CDR2 from the germline V gene are SEHNR and FQNEAQ (reference sequence). The length of the CDR3 is 16 residues. The CDR3 sequence is CASSLVGRNSGNTIYF. The DNA for the CDR3 is TGTGCCAGCAGCTTAGTTGGCAGAAACTCTGGAAACACCATATATTTT.

This rearrangement joins TRBV19 to TRBJ2-1; 7 bases are shared with TRBD1. Germline CDR1 is LNHDA and CDR2 is SQIVND (reference sequence). Trimming removed 6 bases from V and 8 bases from J; junction bases left unmatched: 7. The CDR3 has 13 amino acids. The CDR3 sequence: CASSWGRGYEQFF. DNA of the CDR3: TGTGCCAGTAGCTGGGGCAGGGGGTATGAGCAGTTCTTC.

The chain has TRBV29-1 and TRBJ2-1; D may be TRBD2 (5 bases). CDR3 length equals 14 residues. V was pared by 5 bases and J by 0 bases, with 11 bases between. Germline assignment: CDR1 SQVTM and CDR2 ANQGSEA. The CDR3 sequence: CSVISRGSYNEQFF. The CDR3 DNA reads as TGCAGCGTTATCTCCCGGGGCTCCTACAATGAGCAGTTCTTC.

The chain is built from TRBV3-1 (or the pseudogene TRBV3-2) and TRBJ1-3, with 8 bases matching TRBD1. CDR1 and CDR2 from the germline V gene are LGHDT and YNNKEL (reference sequence). The trim removed 4 bases at V and 4 bases at J, leaving 9 bases unmatched. This CDR3 region has 16 residues. The CDR3 DNA follows: TGTGCCAGCAGCCCTTGGACAGGGAAGACCGGAAACACCATATATTTT. Amino acid sequence: CASSPWTGKTGNTIYF.

A single count supports this clone. CDR3 residues: CASSFGENTEAFF. CDR3 DNA: TGCGCCAGCAGCTTCGGAGAGAACACTGAAGCTTTCTTT. The chain joins TRBV5-1 to TRBJ1-1; D not certain. The V and J ends lost 2 bases and 1 base respectively, with 6 bases between them. The CDR3 totals 13 residues. CDR1 and CDR2 from the germline V gene are SGHRS and YFSETQ.

This chain joins TRBV5-1 and TRBJ2-7; 8 bases fit TRBD1. Trimming at V came to 4 bases and at J to 9 bases, leaving 18 bases not matched to a gene. CDR3 size: 16 residues. The germline gives CDR1 SGHRS, CDR2 YFSETQ. CDR3 DNA: TGCGCCAGCAGCGAGGACAGGGTTGGGGGGAATACGGTGCAGTACTTC. This codes for CASSEDRVGGNTVQYF.

The V and J genes are TRBV9 and TRBJ2-1, with D perhaps TRBD2 (6 bases). CDR1 and CDR2 (germline): SGDLS, YYNGEE. This CDR3 is built from 16 residues. Trimming took 2 bases from V and 13 from J, leaving 25 bases between them. This CDR3 is CASSVYWGGVGDSQFF. In DNA, the CDR3 is TGTGCCAGCAGCGTTTACTGGGGAGGAGTCGGGGACTCACAGTTCTTC.

The chain combines TRBV6-2 or TRBV6-3 with TRBJ1-2; 9 positions match TRBD1. V lost 2 bases to trimming and J lost 7 bases; unmatched junction nucleotides: 11. Per germline, CDR1 MNHEY and CDR2 SVGEGT. This CDR3 contains 16 residues. The CDR3 sequence: CASSYGGDRVFSGYTF. Written as DNA, the CDR3 is TGTGCCAGCAGTTACGGTGGGGACAGGGTCTTTTCTGGCTACACCTTC.

The V gene is TRBV7-8, the J gene TRBJ1-2; D is perhaps TRBD1 (6 bases). The CDR3 has 16 amino acids. Germline V gene sequence: CDR1 SGHVS, CDR2 FQNEAQ. Between the trimmed V and J ends, which lost 5 bases and 5 bases, there was a span of 21 bases. CDR3 nucleotide sequence: TGTGCCAGCAGCCGGTACGACAGGCCCCTAGGGTATGGCTACACCTTC. Amino acids: CASSRYDRPLGYGYTF.

This clone was detected a few times. This chain joins TRBV6-5 and TRBJ2-7, with 9 nucleotides matching TRBD1. The junction had 9 bases not matched to a gene; V was cut back by 10 bases and J by 2 bases. CDR3 length: 14 amino acids. Germline V gene sequence: CDR1 MNHEY, CDR2 SVGAGI. CDR3 DNA sequence: TGTGCCACCCTTGGAGGGACAGGGCCCTACGAGCAGTACTTC. It yields the protein CATLGGTGPYEQYF.